This T cell receptor (beta chain) derives from a study of shared clonotypes between healthy human individuals. The overall study: With ages of 18 to 49, the donors were two women and a few men. CD4 naive cells filled three plates per donor, CD4 memory three, CD8 naive two and CD8 memory one.

The authors distributed each subset's genomic DNA evenly over several immunoSEQ plates. The data were produced by immunoSEQ multiplex PCR, yet TCRdb's version contains in-frame clones alone and is incomplete. The data hold 600,000 or so clones, with roughly 98% observed a single time. The CDR3 contains 15 residues. CDR1 is KGHSH and CDR2 is LQKENI in the germline V gene. The V segment lost 1 base and the J segment 2 bases; nucleotides outside the gene matches: 5. The naive CD8 fraction comprised CD45RO-negative cells positively selected for CCR7 and excluded terminally differentiated effector memory CD45RA+ cells. Within Nashville, Tennessee resided all donors, each a Caucasian adult.

This clonotype originated in a young man in good health. Source material: naive CD8+ T cells sorted from blood. The V gene is TRBV18, the J gene TRBJ2-7, with 7 nucleotides matching TRBD1. CDR3 in DNA: TGTGCCAGCTCACCACAGGACAGGAGAGCCTACGAGCAGTACTTC. Protein product: CASSPQDRRAYEQYF.